This T cell receptor (beta chain) appears in the sequencing data of a study of tumor-infiltrating lymphocytes in primary liver carcinoma (dated by TCRdb to 2016 to 2017). Notes on the research overall: Between November 2015 and March 2016, about 5 patients in China with histopathologically diagnosed primary liver carcinoma had their tumors surgically resected. The five patients had tumors of stage T1-T3 N0M0, with maximum diameters ranging from about 4 to 11 cm. Samples yielded roughly 3.5 to 7.13 million productive TCRbeta reads; read depth did not differ significantly between tissue types. High reproducibility was observed for the technical replicate repertoires, with mean shared-clone rates approximately 0.9 and correlation coefficients above 0.95. Of the five patients, three men and two women aged 30 to 69 years, four had hepatocellular carcinoma and one had combined HCC and intrahepatic cholangiocarcinoma. A total of roughly 35 specimens from 5 patients went through TCRbeta repertoire sequencing, namely 25 tumor regions, 5 adjacent noncancerous liver tissues and 5 peripheral blood samples. For each liver tumor, the study sampled five regions along with adjacent normal tissue and blood, and applied TCRbeta repertoire sequencing, expression microarrays and whole-exome sequencing. General study outcomes and caveats: Repertoire overlap was higher between tumor regions (mean about 36%) than tumor-adjacent (17%) or tumor-blood (approximately 14%) pairs, consistent with antigen-driven expansion. Bulk unsorted samples precluded comparing CD4+ and CD8+ T cell repertoires. The study included only a few patients, and the authors note findings should be validated in a larger study. Because sequencing covered only the TCR beta chain and unpaired alpha chains were not captured, true repertoire diversity is likely underestimated. The top 250 clones made up a significantly larger repertoire fraction in tumors than in blood (p = 0.039).

About this clonotype: This receptor's antigen is unknown. Per-nucleotide qualities are absent, and no much larger clonotype sits a single base away.

Blood RNA was extracted from unsorted whole blood with TRIzol reagent; germline DNA came from the DNeasy Blood & Tissue kit. At the time of sampling, the patients had chronic HBV infection and had not received any treatment. Before surgery, approximately 4.3 milliliters of peripheral blood were drawn into K2EDTA tubes. There are 18 amino acids in the CDR3, from cysteine to phenylalanine inclusive. Just CDR3 DNA is preserved here, 54 bases in frame from base 1. Reading the germline V gene (reference sequence) gives CDR1 DFQATT and CDR2 SNEGSKA. After removal of 6 bases from V and 0 bases from J, the junction retains 14 bases not matched to a gene. TCRbeta-specific cDNA was reverse-transcribed from 500 ng total RNA using a constant-region primer and ProtoScript II reverse transcriptase. Construction of the TCRbeta libraries relied on three nested rounds of multiplex PCR, following a slightly modified ARM-PCR procedure. Multiplex TRBV1-TRBV30 forward primers and a Cbeta reverse primer were used in the first two PCR rounds, each of which was run for approximately 9 cycles. Sample barcodes and Illumina adapters were added in a final 25-cycle PCR with Deep VentR polymerase. Before sequencing, amplicons of 200-500 bp were gel-purified using a QIAquick gel extraction kit. TCRbeta amplicons were sequenced on an Illumina HiSeq 2500 with 250-bp paired-end reads. The study's processing was this. Trimmomatic v0.33 was used to quality-trim the reads, and FLASH v1.2.11 was used to merge paired reads so that full CDR3 sequences could be recovered. MiGEC v1.2.1b assigned V, D and J germline segments to the rearranged TCRbeta sequences. Clonotype statistics and Shannon-Wiener diversity indices were computed with VDJtools v1.0.0. Except for diversity analysis, only each sample's 250 most abundant clonotypes were used in subsequent analyses to reduce sampling bias. Starting from the raw public reads, TCRdb applied fastp trimming at Q25, assembled clones with MiXCR and retained in-frame beta chains. Rows matching on CDR3 protein sequence are summarized as one entry with the most common DNA and genes. These V and J calls derive from TCRdb rather than the authors' analysis. The sample table lists approximately 330,000 distinct CDR3 sequences, 65% of them with a count of one. The top ten constitute roughly 6% of the sample.

The origin of this receptor is a man aged 40-49 years with primary liver carcinoma and hepatitis B virus infection. Sequenced: peripheral blood. This chain joins TRBV20-1 to TRBJ2-7, and 13 junctional nucleotides match TRBD2. The CDR3 region reads CSANGAGLAGQYSYEQYF. The nucleotide sequence is TGCAGTGCCAACGGAGCGGGACTAGCGGGACAATACTCCTACGAGCAGTACTTC.